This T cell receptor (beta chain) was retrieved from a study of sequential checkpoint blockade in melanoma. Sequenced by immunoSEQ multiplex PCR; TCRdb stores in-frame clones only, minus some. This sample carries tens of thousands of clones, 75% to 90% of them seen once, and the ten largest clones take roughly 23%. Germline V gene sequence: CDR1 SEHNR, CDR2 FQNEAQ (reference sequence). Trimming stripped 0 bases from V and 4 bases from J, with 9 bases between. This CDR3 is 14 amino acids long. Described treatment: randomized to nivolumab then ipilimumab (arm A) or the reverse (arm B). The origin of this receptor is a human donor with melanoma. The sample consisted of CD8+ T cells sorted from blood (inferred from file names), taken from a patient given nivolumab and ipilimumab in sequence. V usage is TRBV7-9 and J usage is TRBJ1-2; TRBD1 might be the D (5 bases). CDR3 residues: CASSLAGDGYGYTF. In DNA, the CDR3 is TGTGCCAGCAGCTTAGCAGGGGATGGCTATGGCTACACCTTC.